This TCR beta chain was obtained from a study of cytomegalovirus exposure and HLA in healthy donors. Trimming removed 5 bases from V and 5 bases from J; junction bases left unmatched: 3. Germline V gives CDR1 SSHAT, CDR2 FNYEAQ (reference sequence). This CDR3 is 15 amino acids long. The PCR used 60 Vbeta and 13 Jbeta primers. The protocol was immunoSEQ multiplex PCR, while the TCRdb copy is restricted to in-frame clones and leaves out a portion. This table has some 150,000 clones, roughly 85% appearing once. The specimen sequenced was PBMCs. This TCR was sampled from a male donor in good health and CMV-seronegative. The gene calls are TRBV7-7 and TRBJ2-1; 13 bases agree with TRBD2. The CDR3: CASSPGLAGHNEQFF. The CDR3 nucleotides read TGTGCCAGCAGCCCGGGACTAGCGGGGCACAATGAGCAGTTCTTC.